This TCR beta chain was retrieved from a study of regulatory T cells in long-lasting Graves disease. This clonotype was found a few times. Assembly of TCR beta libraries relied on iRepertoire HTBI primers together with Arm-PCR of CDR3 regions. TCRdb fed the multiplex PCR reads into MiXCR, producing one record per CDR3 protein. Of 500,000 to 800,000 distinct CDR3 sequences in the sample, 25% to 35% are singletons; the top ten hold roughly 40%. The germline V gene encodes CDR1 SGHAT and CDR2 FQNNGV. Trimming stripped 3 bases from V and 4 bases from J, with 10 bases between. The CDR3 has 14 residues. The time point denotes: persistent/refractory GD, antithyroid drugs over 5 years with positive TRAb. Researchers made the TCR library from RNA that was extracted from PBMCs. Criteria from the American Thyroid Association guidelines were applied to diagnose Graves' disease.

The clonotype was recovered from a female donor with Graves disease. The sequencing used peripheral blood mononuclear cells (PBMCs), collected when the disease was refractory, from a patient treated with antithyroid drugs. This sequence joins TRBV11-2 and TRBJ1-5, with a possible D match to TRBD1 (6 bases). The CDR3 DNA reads TGTGCCAGCAGCTTCCCGGGACAAAATCAGCCCCAGCATTTT. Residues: CASSFPGQNQPQHF. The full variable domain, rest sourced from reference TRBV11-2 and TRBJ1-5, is EAGVAQSPRYKIIEKRQSVAFWCNPISGHATLYWYQQILGQGPKLLIQFQNNGVVDDSQLPKDRFSAERLKGVDSTLKIQPAKLEDSAVYLCASSFPGQNQPQHFGDGTRLSIL.